This TCR beta chain derives from a study of blood T cell repertoires in COVID-19. Background on the study: Samples came from the United States, Italy and Spain, spanning acute and convalescent COVID-19. T cells, B-cell-depleted T cells, or PBMCs provided the cDNA or gDNA that served as material.

Followed longitudinally, the Seattle patients had been enrolled during active infection. Original data processing: Amplification from reference gene primers served as the basis for estimated nucleated cell counts. Sequencing was performed with immunoSEQ multiplex PCR; in TCRdb, only in-frame clones are kept and a portion is missing. That table supplies the V and J calls and clone size; D and trimming were determined from the DNA. The repertoire includes almost 400,000 clones, more than 75% of them detected once, and 2.3% sits in the top ten. V was trimmed by 2 bases and J by 4 bases, leaving 9 bases between them. The CDR3 spans 13 residues. Germline-derived CDR1 and CDR2 are MNHEY and SVGAGI.

Sequencing was done on a sample of peripheral blood. The TCR sequence derives from a woman in her sixties with COVID-19, enrolled during active disease. The chain is built from TRBV6-5 and TRBJ2-7; D unclear. The CDR3 bases are TGTGCCAGCAGTTACCGGTCCGGGTACGAGCAGTACTTC. Protein product: CASSYRSGYEQYF.